This TCR beta chain was captured by sequencing in a study of T cell responses to AZD1222 COVID-19 vaccine. Assay used: immunoSEQ multiplex PCR; TCRdb lists only in-frame clones, some missing. This table holds around 120,000 clones, about nine tenths found once. In germline, CDR1 is MNHEY, CDR2 SMNVEV (reference sequence). The CDR3 is 15 amino acids. V was cut by 6 bases and J by 4 bases, with 15 bases left in between. This clonotype originated in an adult in good health. Sequenced here: peripheral blood, sampled on day 0 of AZD1222 vaccination. The chain links TRBV27 to TRBJ2-2, with D maybe TRBD1 (5 bases). CDR3 region: CASRTSVRGTGELFF. Here the CDR3 DNA reads TGTGCCAGCAGGACCTCCGTAAGGGGCACCGGGGAGCTGTTTTTT.